What follows are 31 T cell receptor beta chains derived from one specimen sequenced in a study of blood T cell repertoires in COVID-19. Method: immunoSEQ multiplex PCR; TCRdb's copy keeps in-frame clones and lacks some. The sample has about 250,000 clones, approximately 86% seen once; the top ten hold 1.5% to 2%. The sample was peripheral blood. The receptors were sampled from an older woman who had recovered from COVID-19.

The gene calls are TRBV7-2 and TRBJ2-3, with D uncertain. This CDR3 comprises 14 residues. V lost 1 base and J lost 4, with 9 bases in between. The germline gives CDR1 SGHTA, CDR2 FQGNSA. CDR3 protein: CASSLVANSDTQYF. Here the CDR3 DNA reads TGTGCCAGCAGCTTAGTGGCCAATTCAGATACGCAGTATTTT.

The rearrangement uses TRBV19 and TRBJ1-6; TRBD1 matches 9 bases. Germline trimming cut 6 bases from V and 7 bases from J; bases unmatched to any gene: 7. CDR3 size: 15 residues. CDR1 and CDR2 from the germline V gene are LNHDA and SQIVND (reference sequence). CDR3 sequence reads: CASRGQGVLNSPLHF. DNA for the CDR3: TGTGCCAGTAGGGGACAGGGTGTGTTGAATTCACCCCTCCACTTT.

This clone was recorded once. The CDR3, as DNA: TGCAGCGTTGAAGTAGGAGGCACAGATACGCAGTATTTT. Its protein product is CSVEVGGTDTQYF. V is TRBV29-1 and J is TRBJ2-3; D is uncertain. Germline V gene data show CDR1 as SQVTM and CDR2 as ANQGSEA. Trimming left V 1 base short and J 1 base short, with 6 bases between. This CDR3 is built from 13 residues.

J is TRBJ2-1 and V is TRBV7-2; 7 nucleotides match TRBD1. In germline, CDR1 is SGHTA, CDR2 FQGNSA. J gave up 2 bases and V 5 bases, and 6 bases lay outside the gene matches. The CDR3 is made up of 15 amino acids. The CDR3 loop reads CASSAAQGAYNEQFF. In DNA form, the CDR3 reads TGTGCCAGCAGCGCCGCGCAGGGGGCCTACAATGAGCAGTTCTTC.

The J gene is TRBJ2-7, the V gene TRBV11-2; D possibly corresponds to TRBD2 (5 bases). This CDR3 is built from 15 residues. Germline V CDR1 and CDR2: SGHAT, FQNNGV. The germline V and J ends were trimmed by 5 bases and 7 bases, with 21 bases remaining between them. The CDR3 sequence is CASSPGLAYLREQYF. The CDR3 DNA reads TGTGCCAGCAGCCCTGGACTTGCATACCTACGAGAGCAGTACTTC.

This chain links TRBV2 with TRBJ2-1; no firm D call. Deletions cut 6 bases from V and 10 bases from J, with 10 bases between. Per the germline V gene, CDR1 is SNHLY and CDR2 is FYNNEI. This CDR3 region has 11 residues. The DNA of the CDR3 is TGTGCCAGCAGCTCCTACTGGGAGCAGTTCTTC. It codes for CASSSYWEQFF.

This clone was detected only a few times. This chain joins TRBV19 and TRBJ2-5; TRBD1 matches 10 bases. Losses at the gene ends were 5 bases for V and 6 bases for J; bases not matched to a gene: 0. The CDR3 extends over 12 amino acids. Germline-derived CDR1 and CDR2 are LNHDA and SQIVND (reference sequence). CDR3 amino acids: CASSDRGQTQYF. CDR3 nucleotide sequence: TGTGCCAGTAGTGACAGGGGGCAGACCCAGTACTTC. Using reference TRBV19 and TRBJ2-5 for the parts outside the CDR3, the full variable domain is DGGITQSPKYLFRKEGQNVTLSCEQNLNHDAMYWYRQDPGQGLRLIYYSQIVNDFQKGDIAEGYSVSREKKESFPLTVTSAQKNPTAFYLCASSDRGQTQYFGPGTRLLVL.

The rearrangement links TRBV4-1 to TRBJ2-7, with D possibly matching TRBD2 (5 bases). V was clipped by 1 base and J by 0 bases, with 13 bases between them. The CDR3 is made up of 16 amino acids. CDR1 and CDR2 (germline): MGHRA, YSYEKL. This CDR3 is CASSQVGRVSSYEQYF. The CDR3 DNA reads TGCGCCAGCAGCCAAGTTGGGCGGGTCAGCTCCTACGAGCAGTACTTC.

The chain carries TRBV3-1 (or the pseudogene TRBV3-2) and TRBJ1-4, with D possibly TRBD1 on 6 matching bases. The V gene's germline CDR1 is LGHDT and CDR2 YNNKEL (reference sequence). V lost 4 bases and J 4 bases, leaving 10 bases between the germline ends. The CDR3 spans 14 residues. CDR3 DNA sequence: TGTGCCAGCAGCCGACGGACAGTTAATGAAAAACTGTTTTTT. Translation gives CASSRRTVNEKLFF.

The chain uses TRBV10-1 and TRBJ2-5, with 9 positions matching TRBD1. CDR3 size: 14 residues. J lost 0 bases, V lost 7 bases, and 3 bases had no gene match. Germline CDR1 reads WNHNN; CDR2 reads SYGVQD (reference sequence). As DNA, the CDR3 is TGCGCCAGCAAAACAGGGGGCGACCAAGAGACCCAGTACTTC. Amino acid sequence: CASKTGGDQETQYF.

V and J are TRBV5-6 and TRBJ2-7; maybe TRBD1 (8 bases). This CDR3 has 17 amino acids. Germline CDR1 SGHDT, CDR2 YYEEEE. Trimming shortened V by 4 bases and J by 1 base, and 21 bases separated the two germline ends. CDR3 amino acids: CASSLPRTGRGSYEQYF. In DNA form, the CDR3 reads TGTGCCAGCAGCCTTCCCAGGACAGGGAGGGGGTCCTACGAGCAGTACTTC.

This sequence joins TRBV7-9 and TRBJ1-4; D is undetermined. The V end was cut by 5 bases, the J end by 3 bases, with 10 bases between. This CDR3 contains 14 residues. Germline V CDR1 and CDR2: SEHNR, FQNEAQ (reference sequence). The CDR3, as DNA: TGTGCCAGCAGCCCCGACTGGGCTAATGAAAAACTGTTTTTT. Residues: CASSPDWANEKLFF.

The V gene is TRBV7-3, the J gene TRBJ2-7; TRBD2 aligns across 7 bases. J gave up 6 bases and V 4 bases, and 3 bases lay outside the gene matches. CDR1 SGHTA and CDR2 FQGTGA come from the germline V gene. The CDR3 extends over 12 amino acids. The CDR3 region has the DNA TGTGCCAGCAGCTCCAGGGAGGGCGAGCAGTACTTC. Translated, it gives CASSSREGEQYF. Full variable domain (outside the CDR3, taken from reference TRBV7-3 and TRBJ2-7): GAGVSQTPSNKVTEKGKYVELRCDPISGHTALYWYRQSLGQGPEFLIYFQGTGAADDSGLPNDRFFAVRPEGSVSTLKIQRTERGDSAVYLCASSSREGEQYFGPGTRLTVT.

The chain joins TRBV7-9 to TRBJ1-3, with a tentative D call TRBD1 (5 bases). Deletions cut 3 bases from V and 4 bases from J, with 7 bases between. The CDR3 totals 13 residues. Germline V gene sequence: CDR1 SEHNR, CDR2 FQNEAQ (reference sequence). The DNA of the CDR3 is TGTGCCAGCAGCTTCGGGGGAGGAAACACCATATATTTT. As protein: CASSFGGGNTIYF.

The genes are TRBV3-1 (or the pseudogene TRBV3-2) and TRBJ2-5; TRBD1 matches at 8 bases. The germline CDR1 and CDR2 sequences are LGHDT and YNNKEL (reference sequence). The CDR3 covers 13 residues. The V and J ends lost 8 bases and 5 bases, in that order; junction bases with no gene match: 7. This CDR3 reads CASGAGGEETQYF. The DNA for the CDR3 is TGTGCCAGCGGGGCAGGGGGCGAGGAGACCCAGTACTTC.

This chain joins TRBV6-5 and TRBJ1-2, with D possibly TRBD1 on 5 matching bases. V was shortened by 11 bases and J by 4 bases, with 17 bases between the two germline ends. This CDR3 has 13 residues. From germline, CDR1 is MNHEY and CDR2 SVGAGI. The CDR3 protein is CASGEQQVYGYTF. CDR3 in DNA: TGTGCCTCGGGGGAACAGCAGGTCTATGGCTACACCTTC.

The chain employs TRBV7-9 and TRBJ2-2; no definite D call. The germline gives CDR1 SEHNR, CDR2 FQNEAQ (reference sequence). The V end was cut by 6 bases, the J end by 7 bases, with 18 bases between. CDR3 length: 15 amino acids. The CDR3: CASSPLVSRGGELFF. The CDR3 region has the DNA TGTGCCAGCAGTCCGTTAGTGTCCCGCGGCGGGGAGCTGTTTTTT.

In this sample, this clone turned up a few times. This sequence joins TRBV5-1 and TRBJ2-5; 8 nucleotides line up with TRBD2. The germline V gene has CDR1 SGHRS and CDR2 YFSETQ. J was trimmed by 5 bases and V by 6 bases; bases with no gene match: 12. The CDR3 is made up of 15 amino acids. The CDR3: CASTPTGGALETQYF. CDR3 nucleotide sequence: TGCGCCAGCACCCCTACGGGGGGGGCCCTTGAGACCCAGTACTTC.

The chain couples TRBV18 to TRBJ2-1, with TRBD2 identical over 10 bases. V lost 5 bases to trimming and J lost 0 bases; unmatched junction nucleotides: 16. Germline CDR1 is KGHSH and CDR2 is LQKENI. The CDR3 length is 20 residues. CDR3 nucleotide sequence: TGTGCCAGCTCAAACCAAGTACTAGCGGGGTGGGGAGGCTCCTACAATGAGCAGTTCTTC. This encodes CASSNQVLAGWGGSYNEQFF.

This chain uses TRBV7-3 with TRBJ2-7; 7 nucleotides align to TRBD2. The V and J ends lost 4 bases and 0 bases, in that order; junction bases with no gene match: 3. The CDR3 covers 14 residues. Germline assignment: CDR1 SGHTA and CDR2 FQGTGA. CDR3 in amino acids: CASSYGGGSYEQYF. The CDR3 DNA is TGTGCCAGCAGCTATGGCGGGGGCTCCTACGAGCAGTACTTC.

The chain combines TRBV7-9 with TRBJ2-7, with D possibly matching TRBD2 (6 bases). Looked up from germline, CDR1 is SEHNR and CDR2 is FQNEAQ (reference sequence). The germline V and J ends were trimmed by 7 bases and 0 bases, with 13 bases remaining between them. This CDR3 is 14 amino acids long. The CDR3 region is CASTLTGDSYEQYF. DNA of the CDR3: TGTGCCAGCACCCTAACGGGGGACTCCTACGAGCAGTACTTC. Looking up the rest from reference TRBV7-9 and TRBJ2-7 gives the full variable domain: DTGVSQNPRHKITKRGQNVTFRCDPISEHNRLYWYRQTLGQGPEFLTYFQNEAQLEKSRLLSDRFSAERPKGSFSTLEIQRTEQGDSAMYLCASTLTGDSYEQYFGPGTRLTVT.

This clone was seen only once. V gene TRBV5-1 combines with J gene TRBJ2-2; maybe TRBD1 (7 bases). Germline loops: CDR1 SGHRS, CDR2 YFSETQ. Deletions cut 6 bases from V and 3 bases from J, with 18 bases between. The CDR3 has 16 residues. CDR3 residues: CASKSRSGGYTGELFF. The CDR3 DNA reads as TGCGCCAGCAAAAGTCGATCAGGGGGGTACACCGGGGAGCTGTTTTTT.

CDR3 nucleotide sequence: TGTGCCACCCGGGACACGTTATACGAGCAGTACTTC. This sequence encodes CATRDTLYEQYF. The chain joins TRBV4-2 to TRBJ2-7; tentative D call: TRBD1 (6 bases). The length of the CDR3 is 12 residues. CDR1 and CDR2 from the germline V gene are LGHNA and YNFKEQ. The ends were cut back, 10 bases at V and 4 bases at J, with 14 bases in the middle.

The chain links TRBV5-1 to TRBJ1-3; no definite D call. This CDR3 spans 15 amino acids. The ends were cut back, 4 bases at V and 0 bases at J, with 11 bases in the middle. The germline CDR1 and CDR2 sequences are SGHRS and YFSETQ. The DNA of the CDR3 is TGCGCCAGCAGCCTACTGGGCCCCTCTGGAAACACCATATATTTT. Its translation: CASSLLGPSGNTIYF.

The chain uses TRBV5-4 and TRBJ2-2; a weak D match, TRBD2 (6 bases). Per the germline V gene, CDR1 is SGHNT and CDR2 is YYREEE (reference sequence). This CDR3 has 12 residues. V was shortened by 5 bases and J by 9 bases, with 11 bases between the two germline ends. The CDR3 DNA reads as TGTGCCAGCAGTTGGGACTTTCGGGAGCTGTTTTTT. As protein: CASSWDFRELFF.

V usage is TRBV5-8 and J usage is TRBJ2-6, with no clear D. The CDR3 extends over 15 amino acids. Trimming removed 1 base at V and 0 bases at J, with 5 bases between. Germline CDR1 and CDR2: SGHTS and YDEGEE. The CDR3 is CASSLYRSGANVLTF. The CDR3 region has the DNA TGTGCCAGCAGCTTGTATCGCTCTGGGGCCAACGTCCTGACTTTC. The full variable domain, rest sourced from reference TRBV5-8 and TRBJ2-6, is EAGVTQSPTHLIKTRGQQATLRCSPISGHTSVYWYQQALGLGLQFLLWYDEGEERNRGNFPPRFSGRQFPNYSSELNVNALELEDSALYLCASSLYRSGANVLTFGAGSRLTVL.

Of note for this clone: The sample contains more than one DNA sequence encoding this CDR3. V usage is TRBV2 and J usage is TRBJ2-5; 9 bases are a match to TRBD1. With 6 bases clipped from V and 4 bases from J, the junction kept 6 bases outside the gene matches. The CDR3 length is 14 residues. Per the germline V gene, CDR1 is SNHLY and CDR2 is FYNNEI. CDR3 nucleotides: TGTGCCAGCAGCCCCACAGGGGGCAGAGAGACCCAGTACTTC. Translated, it gives CASSPTGGRETQYF.

This clone was seen a handful of times. The chain couples TRBV7-8 to TRBJ2-1; 7 bases fit TRBD2. The V gene's germline CDR1 is SGHVS and CDR2 FQNEAQ. This CDR3 has 15 amino acids. V lost 5 bases to trimming and J lost 9 bases; unmatched junction nucleotides: 13. For the CDR3, the DNA is TGTGCCAGCAGCGCCCGCAGATTGACTAGCTCTGAGCAGTTCTTC. Its translation is CASSARRLTSSEQFF.

The rearrangement joins TRBV11-3 to TRBJ2-6, with 9 bases lining up with TRBD1. This CDR3 region has 19 residues. Germline assignment: CDR1 SGHNT and CDR2 YENEEA. V lost 2 bases to trimming and J lost 0 bases; unmatched junction nucleotides: 8. CDR3 loop: CASSLPYRGPSSGANVLTF. CDR3 DNA: TGTGCCAGCAGCTTACCTTACAGGGGGCCTTCCTCTGGGGCCAACGTCCTGACTTTC.

The chain has TRBV28 and TRBJ1-4, with TRBD1 identical over 9 bases. There are 15 residues in the CDR3. With 7 bases clipped from V and 6 bases from J, the junction kept 9 bases outside the gene matches. From germline, CDR1 is MDHEN and CDR2 SYDVKM. Written as DNA, the CDR3 is TGTGCCAGCATAGGAGGGACAGGGATCGATGAAAAACTGTTTTTT. This translates into CASIGGTGIDEKLFF.

The genes are TRBV3-1 (or the pseudogene TRBV3-2) and TRBJ2-7; D is ambiguous. Trimming shortened V by 0 bases and J by 2 bases, and 11 bases separated the two germline ends. The CDR3 extends over 15 amino acids. In germline, CDR1 is LGHDT, CDR2 YNNKEL (reference sequence). Written as DNA, the CDR3 is TGTGCCAGCAGCCAAGATCTGGGCAGACCCTACGAGCAGTACTTC. The encoded protein is CASSQDLGRPYEQYF.